The 29 T cell receptor beta chains listed next were all sequenced from one sample in a study of blood T cell repertoires in COVID-19. The protocol was immunoSEQ multiplex PCR, while the TCRdb copy is restricted to in-frame clones and leaves out a portion. The table lists approximately 220,000 clones, 70% to 90% of them singletons. The sequenced sample was PBMCs or T cells enriched from blood (not recorded which). Every receptor here comes from a woman aged 40 to 50 with acute COVID-19.

The V call is TRBV2, the J call TRBJ2-5; possible D gene TRBD2, 5 bases. In germline, CDR1 is SNHLY, CDR2 FYNNEI. V dropped 6 bases and J dropped 2 bases, with 16 bases sitting between them. The CDR3 runs 15 residues. CDR3 in amino acids: CASRRPGGPQETQYF. In DNA, the CDR3 is TGTGCCAGCAGGCGACCGGGCGGGCCACAAGAGACCCAGTACTTC.

Notes on this clone: One end of the junction is discordant with germline, which a read error may explain. This chain uses TRBV2 with TRBJ1-4; 10 bases are a match to TRBD1. The length of the CDR3 is 16 residues. CDR1 and CDR2 from the germline V gene are SNHLY and FYNNEI. The CDR3 nucleotides read TGTGCCAGCAGGGAAGGGACAGGGGCGACTAATGAAAAACTGTTTTTT. This encodes CASREGTGATNEKLFF. The variable domain in full, with the rest retrieved from reference TRBV2 and TRBJ1-4, is EPEVTQTPSHQVTQMGQEVILRCVPISNHLYFYWYRQILGQKVEFLVSFYNNEISEKSEIFDDQFSVERPDGSNFTLKIRSTKLEDSAMYFCASREGTGATNEKLFFGSGTQLSVL.

In its sample, this clone was seen once. The CDR3 region is CASSSPLQGAPTEAFF. The CDR3 bases are TGTGCCAGCAGCTCTCCACTCCAGGGGGCCCCCACTGAAGCTTTCTTT. This rearrangement joins TRBV5-6 to TRBJ1-1, with 8 bases fitting TRBD1. This CDR3 is 16 amino acids long. The trim removed 3 bases at V and 4 bases at J, leaving 11 bases unmatched. The V gene's germline CDR1 is SGHDT and CDR2 YYEEEE.

The chain combines TRBV3-1 (or the pseudogene TRBV3-2) with TRBJ1-5; TRBD1 matches at 9 bases. Germline CDR1 reads LGHDT; CDR2 reads YNNKEL (reference sequence). CDR3 length: 14 residues. J lost 5 bases, V lost 1 base, and 0 bases had no gene match. The CDR3, as DNA: TGTGCCAGCAGCCAAGGGACAGGGGATCAGCCCCAGCATTTT. It codes for CASSQGTGDQPQHF.

The J gene is TRBJ1-1, the V gene TRBV29-1; unclear D gene. V was trimmed by 6 bases and J by 2 bases, leaving 10 bases between them. In germline, CDR1 is SQVTM, CDR2 ANQGSEA. The CDR3 runs to 12 residues. The CDR3 loop reads CSVVGGNTEAFF. For the CDR3, the DNA is TGCAGCGTCGTCGGAGGTAACACTGAAGCTTTCTTT.

The genes are TRBV7-6 and TRBJ2-2, with 10 nucleotides matching TRBD2. This CDR3 is 15 amino acids long. Per the germline V gene, CDR1 is SGHVS and CDR2 is FNYEAQ. Germline trimming cut 4 bases from V and 1 base from J; bases unmatched to any gene: 0. The CDR3 spells CASSSSGGNTGELFF. As DNA, the CDR3 is TGTGCCAGCAGCTCTAGCGGGGGGAACACCGGGGAGCTGTTTTTT.

The V and J genes are TRBV24-1 and TRBJ2-3, with 8 bases identical to TRBD2. The CDR3 covers 16 residues. Germline V gene sequence: CDR1 KGHDR, CDR2 SFDVKD. The V gene end was trimmed by 3 bases and the J gene end by 0 bases; junction bases not matched to a gene: 4. CDR3 in DNA: TGTGCCACCAGTGATCCGAGCGGGGGTAGCACAGATACGCAGTATTTT. The encoded protein is CATSDPSGGSTDTQYF.

The genes are TRBV28 and TRBJ2-7; no clear D. Germline V gene sequence: CDR1 MDHEN, CDR2 SYDVKM. Trimming left V 6 bases short and J 0 bases short, with 6 bases between. CDR3 length equals 12 residues. CDR3 loop: CASSPGSYEQYF. The CDR3 DNA sequence: TGTGCCAGCAGCCCCGGCTCCTACGAGCAGTACTTC.

The J gene is TRBJ2-5, the V gene TRBV5-6; 12 bases are shared with TRBD1. The CDR3 is 16 residues long. Germline CDR1 and CDR2: SGHDT and YYEEEE. V dropped 4 bases and J dropped 0; count of bases not matched to a gene: 4. The CDR3 DNA reads TGTGCCAGCAGCCCGGGGACAGGGGGCGACCAAGAGACCCAGTACTTC. The encoded protein is CASSPGTGGDQETQYF.

This clone was seen just once. CDR3 sequence reads: CASSPGTVLIEKLFF. CDR3 in DNA: TGTGCCAGCAGCCCCGGGACAGTCCTAATTGAAAAACTGTTTTTT. V and J are TRBV11-2 and TRBJ1-4; 7 bases line up with TRBD1. V was clipped by 5 bases and J by 7 bases; unmatched bases: 10. Per the germline V gene, CDR1 is SGHAT and CDR2 is FQNNGV. The CDR3 is made up of 15 amino acids.

This chain connects TRBV7-3 to TRBJ2-3, with a weak D call TRBD2 (6 bases). CDR3 length: 15 amino acids. Trimming removed 2 bases from V and 5 bases from J, with 14 bases in between. Germline values: CDR1 SGHTA, CDR2 FQGTGA. Here the CDR3 DNA reads TGTGCCAGCAGCTTACTAGGCGGGGAGGAAGATACGCAGTATTTT. Translating it yields CASSLLGGEEDTQYF.

Note on this clone: The DNA is left out, because the CDR3 cannot be placed on it with certainty; the CDR3 is given as TCRdb lists it. The CDR3 sequence: CSVEVGTGTFF. This chain uses TRBV29-1 with TRBJ1-1; TRBD1, the D gene given by the table, was not confirmed from the DNA. Germline V gene data show CDR1 as SQVTM and CDR2 as ANQGSEA. The CDR3 has 11 amino acids, counting both end residues.

This chain connects TRBV9 to TRBJ1-3; 7 bases line up with TRBD1. The ends lost 3 bases at V and 6 bases at J; junction bases unmatched: 9. Germline-derived CDR1 and CDR2 are SGDLS and YYNGEE. The CDR3 is made up of 15 amino acids. The CDR3 protein is CASSASRQGKNTIYF. CDR3 sequence (DNA): TGTGCCAGCAGCGCCTCTAGACAGGGAAAAAACACCATATATTTT.

The gene calls are TRBV5-8 and TRBJ1-1, with 8 bases that match TRBD1. CDR1 and CDR2 from the germline V gene are SGHTS and YDEGEE. Trimming took 2 bases from V and 5 from J; bases not matched to a gene: 8. The CDR3 covers 15 residues. The CDR3 sequence is CASSFPSGTGTEAFF. DNA of the CDR3: TGTGCCAGCAGCTTCCCCTCCGGGACAGGAACTGAAGCTTTCTTT. The entire variable domain, with the rest obtained from reference TRBV5-8 and TRBJ1-1, is as follows: EAGVTQSPTHLIKTRGQQATLRCSPISGHTSVYWYQQALGLGLQFLLWYDEGEERNRGNFPPRFSGRQFPNYSSELNVNALELEDSALYLCASSFPSGTGTEAFFGQGTRLTVV.

The chain uses TRBV9 and TRBJ2-1; D is possibly TRBD2 (5 bases). Trimming cost V 2 bases and J 4 bases, with 10 bases left between them. CDR3 length equals 14 residues. Germline V gene lookup returns CDR1 SGDLS and CDR2 YYNGEE. The CDR3 spells CASSVLEGYNEQFF. CDR3 DNA sequence: TGTGCCAGCAGCGTTTTAGAGGGATACAATGAGCAGTTCTTC.

The chain recombines TRBV19 with TRBJ1-5; TRBD1 is a possible D gene (5 bases). V was pared by 5 bases and J by 5 bases, with 22 bases between. The CDR3 extends over 17 amino acids. The V gene's germline CDR1 is LNHDA and CDR2 SQIVND (reference sequence). CDR3 amino acids: CASSFSPDIWADQPQHF. CDR3 coding DNA: TGTGCCAGTAGTTTCTCCCCGGACATCTGGGCGGATCAGCCCCAGCATTTT. Filled out from reference TRBV19 and TRBJ1-5, the complete variable domain reads DGGITQSPKYLFRKEGQNVTLSCEQNLNHDAMYWYRQDPGQGLRLIYYSQIVNDFQKGDIAEGYSVSREKKESFPLTVTSAQKNPTAFYLCASSFSPDIWADQPQHFGDGTRLSIL.

The chain is built from TRBV12-3 or TRBV12-4 and TRBJ2-1; tentative D call: TRBD2 (7 bases). Trimming removed 7 bases from V and 7 bases from J, with 14 bases in between. The CDR3 has 13 amino acids. In nucleotides, the CDR3 is TGTGCCAGCACATCGGGGGGCCGGAATGAGCAGTTCTTC. This gives the protein CASTSGGRNEQFF.

The chain has TRBV2 and TRBJ1-4; D perhaps matches TRBD1 (5 bases). The CDR3 is 14 residues long. Per germline, CDR1 SNHLY and CDR2 FYNNEI. V was trimmed by 3 bases and J by 6 bases, leaving 11 bases between them. The CDR3 DNA is TGTGCCAGCAGTGATAAAGGGGTTGATGAAAAACTGTTTTTT. This sequence encodes CASSDKGVDEKLFF.

The gene calls are TRBV19 and TRBJ2-3; 11 nucleotides align to TRBD2. Germline V gene lookup returns CDR1 LNHDA and CDR2 SQIVND (reference sequence). J gave up 4 bases and V 3 bases, and 3 bases lay outside the gene matches. This CDR3 contains 15 residues. The CDR3 region is CASSIGTSGADTQYF. CDR3 sequence (DNA): TGTGCCAGTAGTATTGGGACTAGCGGCGCAGATACGCAGTATTTT.

This rearrangement joins TRBV18 to TRBJ1-1, with D unresolved. This CDR3 is built from 14 residues. Per the germline V gene, CDR1 is KGHSH and CDR2 is LQKENI. V dropped 3 bases and J dropped 4 bases, with 12 bases sitting between them. CDR3 sequence (DNA): TGTGCCAGCTCACCCACAGAAGGGAGCACTGAAGCTTTCTTT. It specifies CASSPTEGSTEAFF. The full variable domain, rest sourced from reference TRBV18 and TRBJ1-1, is NAGVMQNPRHLVRRRGQEARLRCSPMKGHSHVYWYRQLPEEGLKFMVYLQKENIIDESGMPKERFSAEFPKEGPSILRIQQVVRGDSAAYFCASSPTEGSTEAFFGQGTRLTVV.

This rearrangement joins TRBV19 to TRBJ2-1; 7 nucleotides line up with TRBD1. Per the germline V gene, CDR1 is LNHDA and CDR2 is SQIVND (reference sequence). The ends lost 5 bases at V and 6 bases at J; junction bases unmatched: 13. The CDR3 extends over 16 amino acids. CDR3 in amino acids: CASSSRGGASGNEQFF. In nucleotides, the CDR3 is TGTGCCAGTAGTTCTAGAGGGGGCGCATCGGGCAATGAGCAGTTCTTC.

The chain recombines TRBV9 with TRBJ2-1, with D perhaps TRBD2 (6 bases). Trimming left V 4 bases short and J 2 bases short, with 13 bases between. The CDR3 totals 15 residues. Looked up from germline, CDR1 is SGDLS and CDR2 is YYNGEE. The CDR3 nucleotides read TGTGCCAGCAGCCAGGTCGGGGGTACCTACAATGAGCAGTTCTTC. Protein: CASSQVGGTYNEQFF.

This chain joins TRBV7-2 and TRBJ1-1; 8 bases line up with TRBD1. CDR1 is SGHTA and CDR2 is FQGNSA in the germline V gene. The CDR3 contains 15 residues. Trimming took 5 bases from V and 6 from J; bases not matched to a gene: 11. The CDR3 protein is CASSQRTGRFAEAFF. The CDR3 bases are TGTGCCAGCAGCCAAAGGACAGGGAGATTCGCTGAAGCTTTCTTT.

This chain links TRBV28 with TRBJ1-5, with TRBD1 identical over 7 bases. J lost 2 bases, V lost 1 base, and 8 bases had no gene match. The CDR3 extends over 17 amino acids. Germline-derived CDR1 and CDR2 are MDHEN and SYDVKM. The CDR3 DNA follows: TGTGCCAGCAGTTTATTTGGGGGGACAGAGGGCAATCAGCCCCAGCATTTT. This encodes CASSLFGGTEGNQPQHF.

The rearrangement uses TRBV4-1 and TRBJ1-4; D is unclear. Trimming removed 2 bases at V and 0 bases at J, with 7 bases between. Germline V gene lookup returns CDR1 MGHRA and CDR2 YSYEKL. This CDR3 spans 15 amino acids. The CDR3 DNA reads TGCGCCAGCAGCCAAATTACAGCAACTAATGAAAAACTGTTTTTT. This codes for CASSQITATNEKLFF.

The chain is built from TRBV18 and TRBJ2-7, with TRBD2 matching over 9 bases. The V gene end was trimmed by 3 bases and the J gene end by 5 bases; junction bases not matched to a gene: 5. CDR1 and CDR2 from the germline V gene are KGHSH and LQKENI. The CDR3 covers 14 residues. The CDR3 DNA reads TGTGCCAGCTCACCGAAGGGACTAGCAAACGAGCAGTACTTC. Protein product: CASSPKGLANEQYF.

This clone has just one count. The genes are TRBV7-2 and TRBJ2-7; 7 bases map to TRBD1. Germline V CDR1 and CDR2: SGHTA, FQGNSA. The V gene end was trimmed by 1 base and the J gene end by 5 bases; junction bases not matched to a gene: 2. The CDR3 has 13 amino acids. CDR3 sequence reads: CASSLVQGDEQYV. CDR3 DNA: TGTGCCAGCAGCTTAGTTCAGGGGGACGAGCAGTACGTC.

This rearrangement joins TRBV3-1 (or the pseudogene TRBV3-2) to TRBJ1-1; 8 bases map to TRBD1. The V segment lost 4 bases and the J segment 0 bases; nucleotides outside the gene matches: 4. The CDR3 length is 15 residues. From germline, CDR1 is LGHDT and CDR2 YNNKEL (reference sequence). CDR3 region: CASSPRGQVNTEAFF. The CDR3, as DNA: TGTGCCAGCAGCCCCCGGGGACAGGTGAACACTGAAGCTTTCTTT.

The count of this clone is one. This chain joins TRBV5-1 and TRBJ1-3; no reliable D call. This CDR3 is built from 14 residues. Per the germline V gene, CDR1 is SGHRS and CDR2 is YFSETQ. Between the trimmed V and J ends, which lost 4 bases and 0 bases, there was a span of 8 bases. The CDR3 bases are TGCGCCAGCAGCCAGGAGGGCTCTGGAAACACCATATATTTT. Translation gives CASSQEGSGNTIYF.